The rows below give T cell receptor beta chains drawn from one sample of a study of immune cell composition in non-small cell lung cancer. Sequencing was performed with immunoSEQ multiplex PCR; in TCRdb, only in-frame clones are kept and a portion is missing. The data show about 3,700 clones, almost 70% seen once. The sample consisted of lung tumor tissue. The receptor source for this set is a human donor with non-small cell lung cancer. The CDR3 runs from the conserved cysteine through the conserved F or W. Fields, in order: V gene, D gene, J gene, clone size, CDR3 protein, CDR3 DNA. D genes are given only for firm matches. Size tells how often a clone was seen (once, few, many) or the class of an expanded clone, and some rows leave it out.

>TRBV2|TRBD1|TRBJ2-2|.
CASSEAGQGFAGELFF
TGTGCCAGCAGTGAAGCGGGACAGGGGTTTGCCGGGGAGCTGTTTTTT
>TRBV7-3|.|TRBJ2-5|.
CASSALGLVQETQYF
TGTGCCAGCAGCGCCCTAGGACTGGTTCAAGAGACCCAGTACTTC
>TRBV9|.|TRBJ1-1|once
CASSVGNPGDTEAFF
TGTGCCAGCAGCGTAGGGAACCCGGGGGACACTGAAGCTTTCTTT
>TRBV19|.|TRBJ1-1|.
CASSRGVNTEAFF
TGTGCCAGTAGTAGGGGGGTGAACACTGAAGCTTTCTTT
>TRBV4-2|TRBD1|TRBJ2-5|.
CASRLGTAYQETQYF
TGTGCCAGCAGGCTAGGGACAGCGTACCAAGAGACCCAGTACTTC
>TRBV6-1|TRBD1|TRBJ1-2|.
CASSVYSGGNYGYTF
TGTGCCAGCAGTGTGTATTCAGGGGGGAACTATGGCTACACCTTC
>TRBV18|.|TRBJ1-6|.
CASSPEGGDLYNSPLHF
TGTGCCAGCTCACCAGAGGGAGGGGACCTATATAATTCACCCCTCCACTTT
>TRBV4-3|TRBD2|TRBJ2-7|large
CASSQWRGAAYEQYF
TGCGCCAGCAGCCAGTGGCGGGGGGCCGCCTACGAGCAGTACTTC
>TRBV19|.|TRBJ1-1|.
CASSIRLGQLMNTEAFF
TGTGCCAGTAGTATTAGGTTAGGACAACTAATGAACACTGAAGCTTTCTTT
>TRBV18|TRBD1|TRBJ1-5|once
CASSLTGGGNQPQHF
TGTGCCAGCTCACTTACAGGGGGCGGCAATCAGCCCCAGCATTTT
>TRBV5-5|.|TRBJ1-5|.
CASSQDRGQPQHF
TGCGCCAGCAGCCAAGATCGAGGTCAGCCCCAGCATTTT
>TRBV6-1|TRBD2|TRBJ2-2|medium-sized
CASKHWEGTGELFF
TGTGCCAGCAAGCACTGGGAGGGCACCGGGGAGCTGTTTTTT
>TRBV4-3|.|TRBJ1-1|.
CASRPQPGGANTEAFF
TGCGCCAGCAGACCACAGCCAGGAGGGGCGAACACTGAAGCTTTCTTT
>TRBV4-3|.|TRBJ2-1|.
CASSQVWSSYNEQFF
TGCGCCAGCAGCCAAGTATGGAGTTCCTACAATGAGCAGTTCTTC
>TRBV7-2|.|TRBJ2-5|.
CASSPRREVSETQYF
TGTGCCAGCAGCCCCCGCCGGGAAGTTTCGGAGACCCAGTACTTC
>TRBV7-8|.|TRBJ2-1|.
CASSLQQGPSVGQFF
TGTGCCAGCAGCTTACAACAGGGTCCGTCCGTTGGGCAGTTCTTC
>TRBV11-2|TRBD2|TRBJ2-7|.
CASSSLLAGDMYEQYF
TGTGCCAGCAGCTCATTACTAGCGGGAGATATGTACGAGCAGTACTTC
>TRBV7-8|.|TRBJ2-5|.
CASSLDRGETQYF
TGTGCCAGCAGCTTAGACCGAGGGGAGACCCAGTACTTC
>TRBV7-2|TRBD1|TRBJ1-5|few
CASRKTGGHQPQHF
TGTGCCAGCAGAAAAACAGGGGGTCATCAGCCCCAGCATTTT
>TRBV19|TRBD1|TRBJ1-1|.
CASRRQGRTEAFF
TGTGCCAGTAGAAGACAGGGGAGAACTGAAGCTTTCTTT
>TRBV6-6|.|TRBJ1-1|.
CASTRGTTEAFF
TGTGCCAGCACCCGGGGGACCACTGAAGCTTTCTTT
>TRBV6-1|TRBD1|TRBJ2-1|few
CATTGGGLNEQFF
TGTGCCACGACAGGGGGCGGCCTGAATGAGCAGTTCTTC
>TRBV6-5|.|TRBJ1-2|.
CASSYPGTDGYTF
TGTGCCAGCAGTTACCCAGGGACTGATGGCTACACCTTC
>TRBV9|.|TRBJ2-7|.
CASSVASGDYEQYF
TGTGCCAGCAGCGTAGCCTCGGGTGACTACGAGCAGTACTTC
>TRBV5-8|TRBD1|TRBJ1-2|.
CASRHYRGVYGYTF
TGTGCCAGCAGGCATTACAGGGGAGTCTATGGCTACACCTTC
>TRBV5-4|.|TRBJ2-2|.
CASNAIHTGELFF
TGTGCCAGCAACGCTATTCACACCGGGGAGCTGTTTTTT
>TRBV9|.|TRBJ2-1|.
CASSFDGESYNEQFF
TGTGCCAGCAGTTTTGACGGGGAGTCCTACAATGAGCAGTTCTTC
>TRBV27|TRBD2|TRBJ2-3|.
CASSLLGAGAADTQYF
TGTGCCAGCAGTCTCCTCGGGGCGGGAGCCGCAGATACGCAGTATTTT
>TRBV10-3|.|TRBJ2-5|few
CAISEHGGQSQETQYF
TGTGCCATCAGTGAGCACGGGGGACAGTCACAAGAGACCCAGTACTTC
>TRBV4-3|.|TRBJ1-6|few
CASSQRYAHGLDNSPLHF
TGCGCCAGCAGCCAACGCTACGCCCATGGGCTCGATAATTCACCCCTCCACTTT
>TRBV2|.|TRBJ2-2|.
CASSENLASTGELFF
TGTGCCAGCAGTGAAAACCTAGCAAGTACCGGGGAGCTGTTTTTT
>TRBV7-9|TRBD1|TRBJ2-5|.
CASRLGTAYQETQYF
TGTGCCAGCAGGCTAGGGACAGCGTACCAAGAGACCCAGTACTTC
>TRBV4-2|TRBD1|TRBJ2-3|.
CASSQGGTGGTDTQYF
TGTGCCAGCAGCCAAGGGGGGACAGGGGGCACAGATACGCAGTATTTT
>TRBV18|.|TRBJ1-3|.
CASSPTDFSGNTIYF
TGTGCCAGCTCACCGACTGACTTTTCTGGAAACACCATATATTTT
>TRBV4-1|TRBD1|TRBJ2-1|.
CASSQGGQGGHNEQFF
TGCGCCAGCAGCCAAGGGGGACAGGGGGGCCACAATGAGCAGTTCTTC
>TRBV27|.|TRBJ2-7|.
CASSPQGIRAYEQYF
TGTGCCAGCAGTCCCCAGGGGATAAGGGCCTACGAGCAGTACTTC
>TRBV11-1|TRBD1|TRBJ1-4|once
CASSSGQGSTNEKLFF
TGTGCCAGCAGCTCCGGACAGGGCTCAACTAATGAAAAACTGTTTTTT
>TRBV27|TRBD1|TRBJ1-1|.
CASSPAGGVNTEAFF
TGTGCCAGCAGTCCGGCAGGGGGCGTGAACACTGAAGCTTTCTTT
>TRBV9|TRBD1|TRBJ2-1|.
CASSDLGQGYNEQFF
TGTGCCAGCAGCGACCTAGGACAGGGGTACAATGAGCAGTTCTTC
>TRBV10-3|TRBD1|TRBJ1-5|.
CAIRGTGGPDQPQHF
TGTGCCATCAGGGGGACAGGGGGCCCTGATCAGCCCCAGCATTTT
>TRBV5-4|TRBD2|TRBJ2-3|.
CASSLGLAGGGSDTQYF
TGTGCCAGCAGCTTGGGACTAGCGGGAGGCGGGTCAGATACGCAGTATTTT
>TRBV28|TRBD1|TRBJ2-7|once
CASSLGQGEQYF
TGTGCCAGCAGTTTAGGACAGGGGGAGCAGTACTTC
>TRBV5-4|.|TRBJ1-3|.
CASSSTVSGNTIYF
TGTGCCAGCAGCTCAACAGTCTCTGGAAACACCATATATTTT
>TRBV2|TRBD1|TRBJ2-3|few
CASSVDRDSTDTQYF
TGTGCCAGCAGTGTGGACAGGGACAGCACAGATACGCAGTATTTT
>TRBV18|.|TRBJ2-5|few
CASSPGNQETQYF
TGTGCCAGCTCACCCGGGAACCAAGAGACCCAGTACTTC
>TRBV11-1|TRBD2|TRBJ2-7|.
CASSWTSGSYEQYF
TGTGCCAGCAGCTGGACTAGCGGGAGCTACGAGCAGTACTTC
>TRBV7-3|.|TRBJ1-6|large
CASSLGTDSPLHF
TGTGCCAGCAGCTTAGGTACGGATTCACCCCTCCACTTT
>TRBV7-9|TRBD2|TRBJ2-7|.
CASSFGRGEQYF
TGTGCCAGCAGCTTTGGGAGGGGCGAGCAGTACTTC
>TRBV4-1|.|TRBJ1-2|few
CASSPGLNYGYTF
TGCGCCAGCAGCCCCGGTCTAAACTATGGCTACACCTTC
>TRBV5-6|TRBD1|TRBJ2-7|.
CASSLVGTGGWYEQYF
TGTGCCAGCAGCTTGGTGGGGACAGGGGGCTGGTACGAGCAGTACTTC
>TRBV19|TRBD1|TRBJ1-5|.
CASRKDRERDQPQHF
TGTGCCAGTAGGAAGGACAGGGAAAGGGATCAGCCCCAGCATTTT
>TRBV7-3|.|TRBJ2-3|few
CASSSGGARADTQYF
TGTGCCAGCAGCTCGGGGGGCGCCAGGGCAGATACGCAGTATTTT
>TRBV15|.|TRBJ2-3|.
CATSRTPGLSTDTQYF
TGTGCCACCAGCAGAACGCCGGGACTTAGCACAGATACGCAGTATTTT
>TRBV28|TRBD2|TRBJ2-3|.
CASSLLGLAGPTDTQYF
TGTGCCAGCAGTTTATTAGGACTAGCGGGACCCACAGATACGCAGTATTTT
>TRBV4-3|.|TRBJ2-3|.
CASSQELVRGTDTQYF
TGCGCCAGCAGCCAAGAACTGGTCAGGGGCACAGATACGCAGTATTTT
>TRBV2|.|TRBJ2-5|.
CASSPGRGKKETQYF
TGTGCCAGCAGTCCGGGTAGGGGGAAGAAAGAGACCCAGTACTTC
>TRBV5-6|TRBD2|TRBJ2-1|.
CASSFAPSGGYNEQFF
TGTGCCAGCAGCTTCGCCCCTAGCGGGGGGTACAATGAGCAGTTCTTC
>TRBV12-2|.|TRBJ2-2|.
CASRQRGGNTGELFF
TGTGCAAGTCGCCAACGGGGGGGGAACACCGGGGAGCTGTTTTTT
>TRBV20-1|.|TRBJ1-1|.
CRSGDTEAFF
TGCAGGTCGGGGGACACTGAAGCTTTCTTT
>TRBV2|TRBD2|TRBJ2-3|.
CASRYGLAGYASTDTQYF
TGTGCCAGCAGATACGGACTAGCGGGGTATGCTAGCACAGATACGCAGTATTTT